Listed here are 27 T cell receptor beta chains from one sample, sequenced in a study of T-cell reconstitution after alpha-beta-depleted transplantation in children. Preparation of the TCRbeta library was carried out with unique molecular identifiers. TCRdb re-derived calls from the PCR reads in MiXCR, one entry per CDR3 protein. This sample has about 600,000 distinct CDR3 sequences; 10% to 13% occur once, and the top ten carry approximately 4.1%. Sample: PBMCs from the stem cell graft donor, taken from the stem cell graft. The receptors stem from a human donor who donated a stem cell graft to a child with acute myeloid leukemia.

The chain combines TRBV18 with TRBJ1-5; D gene ambiguous. Germline-derived CDR1 and CDR2 are KGHSH and LQKENI. V lost 3 bases to trimming and J lost 7 bases, with 10 bases between them. This CDR3 is 13 amino acids long. The DNA for the CDR3 is TGTGCCAGCTCACCGATGCAGGACCAGCCCCAGCATTTT. Its protein is CASSPMQDQPQHF.

The chain is built from TRBV2 and TRBJ2-3, with D perhaps TRBD2 (5 bases). Per the germline V gene, CDR1 is SNHLY and CDR2 is FYNNEI. CDR3 length equals 12 residues. The CDR3 is CAQSGLPNTQYF. CDR3 DNA sequence: TGTGCTCAAAGCGGACTCCCTAATACGCAGTATTTT.

This clonotype was found many times. CDR3 region: CSVVTSGRAYEQYF. The DNA for the CDR3 is TGCAGCGTGGTTACTAGCGGGAGGGCCTACGAGCAGTACTTC. V and J are TRBV29-1 and TRBJ2-7; 13 positions agree with TRBD2. V dropped 6 bases and J dropped 2; count of bases not matched to a gene: 4. CDR1 SQVTM and CDR2 ANQGSEA come from the germline V gene. CDR3 length: 14 residues.

This clonotype has at least ten counts. V is TRBV5-1 and J is TRBJ1-1; D uncertain. CDR3 length: 13 residues. Trimming took 0 bases from V and 4 from J, leaving 7 bases between them. The germline V gene encodes CDR1 SGHRS and CDR2 YFSETQ. The CDR3 region is CASSLVGFTEAFF. The CDR3, as DNA: TGCGCCAGCAGCTTGGTGGGGTTCACTGAAGCTTTCTTT.

This clonotype has only a few counts. The chain couples TRBV29-1 to TRBJ2-1; 11 bases are shared with TRBD2. Unmatched junction bases numbered 12, after V lost 4 bases and J lost 10 bases. Germline V gene lookup returns CDR1 SQVTM and CDR2 ANQGSEA. This CDR3 has 15 amino acids. This CDR3 is CSVGLALAGVTEQFF. DNA for the CDR3: TGCAGCGTTGGACTTGCACTAGCGGGAGTGACAGAGCAGTTCTTC.

This clonotype has more than one count but fewer than ten. The V gene is TRBV20-1, the J gene TRBJ1-1; 7 bases align to TRBD1. Trimming at V came to 2 bases and at J to 0 bases, leaving 6 bases not matched to a gene. Germline CDR1 reads DFQATT; CDR2 reads SNEGSKA (reference sequence). The CDR3 loop spans 15 amino acids. The chain's CDR3 is CSARNHRGMNTEAFF. The CDR3 DNA follows: TGCAGTGCTAGAAACCACAGGGGCATGAACACTGAAGCTTTCTTT.

Ten or more counts support this clonotype. The genes are TRBV29-1 and TRBJ2-1; the D is unclear. Germline loops: CDR1 SQVTM, CDR2 ANQGSEA. V lost 5 bases to trimming and J lost 5 bases, with 16 bases between them. The CDR3 totals 14 residues. CDR3 amino acids: CSVLEFGPNNEQFF. CDR3 nucleotide sequence: TGCAGCGTTTTAGAATTTGGACCGAACAATGAGCAGTTCTTC.

The rearrangement joins TRBV5-6 to TRBJ2-2; TRBD1 agrees at 7 bases. CDR1 is SGHDT, CDR2 YYEEEE, per germline. The ends lost 3 bases at V and 4 bases at J; junction bases unmatched: 3. The CDR3 covers 14 residues. The DNA for the CDR3 is TGTGCCAGCAGCTCGGGACAGCTCACCGGGGAGCTGTTTTTT. Translation: CASSSGQLTGELFF.

At least ten counts were recorded for this clonotype. The chain joins TRBV6-5 to TRBJ2-7, with TRBD1 matching 10 bases. The J segment lost 5 bases and the V segment lost 4 bases, leaving 8 bases of the junction unmatched. CDR1 and CDR2 from the germline V gene are MNHEY and SVGAGI. This CDR3 region has 15 residues. CDR3 in amino acids: CASSSDRGHVDEQYF. In nucleotides, the CDR3 is TGTGCCAGCAGTTCCGACAGGGGGCATGTCGACGAGCAGTACTTC.

This clonotype occurred a few times. V usage is TRBV29-1 and J usage is TRBJ2-3, with 13 bases lining up with TRBD2. Germline trimming cut 6 bases from V and 6 bases from J; bases unmatched to any gene: 9. Germline V gene lookup returns CDR1 SQVTM and CDR2 ANQGSEA. There are 15 residues in the CDR3. CDR3 coding DNA: TGCAGCGTCCAGTGGACTAGCGGGAGTATGGATACGCAGTATTTT. It yields the protein CSVQWTSGSMDTQYF.

This clonotype was detected only a few times. The CDR3: CASGETGYSSEQYF. In nucleotides, the CDR3 is TGTGCCAGCGGGGAGACAGGGTACTCGAGCGAGCAGTACTTC. V usage is TRBV7-3 and J usage is TRBJ2-7; 7 nucleotides match TRBD1. V lost 8 bases and J lost 6; bases outside the gene matches: 13. The CDR3 is 14 residues long. The germline CDR1 and CDR2 sequences are SGHTA and FQGTGA.

This clonotype has at least ten counts. CDR3 DNA sequence: TGTGCCAGCAGTTTATCACCAGGGGAAGAGACCCAGTACTTC. Protein product: CASSLSPGEETQYF. The V call is TRBV27, the J call TRBJ2-5, with a tentative D call TRBD1 (6 bases). V lost 0 bases and J 3 bases, leaving 8 bases between the germline ends. This CDR3 region has 14 residues. Germline lookup yields CDR1 MNHEY and CDR2 SMNVEV (reference sequence).

This clonotype was detected many times. The chain recombines TRBV20-1 with TRBJ2-7; maybe TRBD2 (5 bases). Germline loops: CDR1 DFQATT, CDR2 SNEGSKA (reference sequence). CDR3 length equals 11 residues. V gave up 7 bases and J gave up 5 bases, with 12 bases separating them. This chain's CDR3 is CSVGERDEQYF. The DNA of the CDR3 is TGCAGTGTCGGGGAAAGGGACGAGCAGTACTTC.

This clonotype was counted only a few times. The chain links TRBV29-1 to TRBJ2-3; D is unclear. The CDR3 sequence is 13 residues long. Trimming pared 3 bases from V and 1 base from J, leaving 8 bases between. From germline, CDR1 is SQVTM and CDR2 ANQGSEA. CDR3 in amino acids: CSVEKGGTDTQYF. The CDR3 coding sequence is TGCAGCGTTGAGAAGGGTGGCACAGATACGCAGTATTTT.

This clonotype was detected many times. The chain combines TRBV12-3 or TRBV12-4 with TRBJ2-1; the match to TRBD2 covers 10 bases. Trimming at V came to 6 bases and at J to 8 bases, leaving 10 bases not matched to a gene. The CDR3 covers 15 residues. CDR3 sequence (DNA): TGTGCCAGCAGACGGGGGGCTAGCGGGAGCGATGAGCAGTTCTTC. Encoded protein: CASRRGASGSDEQFF.

This chain links TRBV5-1 with TRBJ2-3, with 7 bases fitting TRBD2. CDR3 length equals 15 residues. In germline, CDR1 is SGHRS, CDR2 YFSETQ. Germline trimming cut 4 bases from V and 7 bases from J; bases unmatched to any gene: 12. Here the CDR3 reads CASSGGLGPIHTQYF. In DNA form, the CDR3 reads TGCGCCAGCAGCGGAGGACTAGGGCCTATACATACGCAGTATTTT.

The chain is built from TRBV12-3 or TRBV12-4 and TRBJ2-1; 10 nucleotides agree with TRBD1. Trimming cost V 5 bases and J 6 bases; bases outside gene matches: 7. The CDR3 runs 15 residues. As DNA, the CDR3 is TGTGCCAGCAGTCAGCTCCGGGACAGGGGCAATGAGCAGTTCTTC. It codes for CASSQLRDRGNEQFF.

The chain employs TRBV20-1 and TRBJ2-3, with D perhaps TRBD2 (5 bases). CDR1 is DFQATT, CDR2 SNEGSKA, per germline (reference sequence). The V and J ends lost 2 bases and 2 bases respectively, with 14 bases between them. The CDR3 has 15 amino acids. CDR3 bases: TGCAGTGCTAGATTTTGGGGAGAGTCCACAGATACGCAGTATTTT. It is translated as CSARFWGESTDTQYF.

Many counts were recorded for this clonotype. CDR3 protein: CASSLINRAETQYF. The CDR3 nucleotides read TGTGCCAGCAGTCTGATAAACAGGGCAGAGACCCAGTACTTC. V and J are TRBV27 and TRBJ2-5; a possible D gene is TRBD1 (6 bases). This CDR3 comprises 14 residues. The germline V and J ends were trimmed by 5 bases and 4 bases, with 14 bases remaining between them. The V gene's germline CDR1 is MNHEY and CDR2 SMNVEV (reference sequence).

This clonotype was observed many times. The chain recombines TRBV20-1 with TRBJ1-4; D may be TRBD1 (5 bases). Trimming shortened V by 4 bases and J by 4 bases, and 16 bases separated the two germline ends. The CDR3 contains 15 residues. Germline V gene data show CDR1 as DFQATT and CDR2 as SNEGSKA (reference sequence). In nucleotides, the CDR3 is TGCAGTGCTACCCGCTCCGGGACCCTTAATGAAAAACTGTTTTTT. Amino acid sequence: CSATRSGTLNEKLFF.

Ten or more counts support this clonotype. This chain connects TRBV3-1 to TRBJ1-2; D perhaps matches TRBD1 (5 bases). Trimming pared 3 bases from V and 4 bases from J, leaving 9 bases between. Germline assignment: CDR1 LGHDT and CDR2 YNNKEL (reference sequence). The CDR3 consists of 13 residues. The chain's CDR3 is CASSHRDGYGYTF. The CDR3 nucleotides are TGTGCCAGCAGCCATAGGGACGGCTATGGCTACACCTTC.

This clonotype was seen at least ten times. The chain uses TRBV20-1 and TRBJ1-1; the D gene is possibly TRBD1 (6 bases). Germline CDR1 DFQATT, CDR2 SNEGSKA (reference sequence). Trimming left V 8 bases short and J 0 bases short, with 16 bases between. The CDR3 totals 14 residues. This CDR3 is CSSPRDTLNTEAFF. The CDR3 region has the DNA TGCAGTTCACCCCGGGACACACTGAACACTGAAGCTTTCTTT.

This clonotype was seen many times. The CDR3 DNA is TGTGCCAGCAGCCCGGACGGACGGCTCTACGAGCAGTACTTC. Amino acids: CASSPDGRLYEQYF. This chain uses TRBV12-3 or TRBV12-4 with TRBJ2-7; D unresolved. The CDR3 sequence is 14 residues long. Between the trimmed V and J ends, which lost 6 bases and 3 bases, there was a span of 15 bases.

The chain joins TRBV2 to TRBJ2-7; D not resolved. Germline-derived CDR1 and CDR2 are SNHLY and FYNNEI. The CDR3 totals 15 residues. V lost 2 bases and J lost 2, with 13 bases in between. CDR3 nucleotide sequence: TGTGCCAGCAGTGAAACCGGTCTCGAAGCCTACGAGCAGTACTTC. As protein: CASSETGLEAYEQYF.

In this sample, this clonotype turned up a few times. The V gene is TRBV20-1, the J gene TRBJ2-7; possibly TRBD1 or TRBD2 for D (5 bases each). Between the trimmed V and J ends, which lost 4 bases and 1 base, there was a span of 14 bases. There are 14 residues in the CDR3. Germline CDR1 DFQATT, CDR2 SNEGSKA (reference sequence). CDR3 sequence (DNA): TGCAGTGCTAAGGGACCGTACCTATCCTACGAGCAGTACTTC. Its protein product is CSAKGPYLSYEQYF.

This clonotype has ten or more counts. The chain employs TRBV9 and TRBJ2-1; 8 bases line up with TRBD1. Unmatched junction bases numbered 8, after V lost 0 bases and J lost 0 bases. CDR1 and CDR2 (germline): SGDLS, YYNGEE. The CDR3 extends over 18 amino acids. CDR3 protein: CASSVARTGRSSYNEQFF. CDR3 sequence (DNA): TGTGCCAGCAGCGTAGCGAGGACAGGGCGAAGCTCCTACAATGAGCAGTTCTTC.

This clonotype has a count of ten or more. The V and J genes are TRBV5-1 and TRBJ2-1; 10 bases fit TRBD2. Per germline, CDR1 SGHRS and CDR2 YFSETQ. The V segment lost 2 bases and the J segment 10 bases; nucleotides outside the gene matches: 9. This CDR3 is 15 amino acids long. In nucleotides, the CDR3 is TGCGCCAGCAGCTTATCTAGCGGGAGAGGCTGGGAGCAGTTCTTC. Translating it yields CASSLSSGRGWEQFF.